This TCR beta chain originates from a study of somatic mutations in cytotoxic T cells in rheumatoid arthritis. Produced via immunoSEQ multiplex PCR; TCRdb's table is partial and in-frame only. The sample consists of roughly 20,000 clones, 80% of them appearing once. The receptor's source is an adult with rheumatoid arthritis. The material sequenced was CD8+ T cells sorted from blood.

The CDR3 sequence is CASTEGGLTQYF. The CDR3 DNA is TGTGCCAGCACCGAAGGGGGGCTAACGCAGTATTTT. V usage is TRBV28 and J usage is TRBJ2-3; perhaps D is TRBD1 or TRBD2 (6 bases each). V was shortened by 7 bases and J by 9 bases, with 14 bases between the two germline ends. The CDR3 has 12 residues. Germline V gene data show CDR1 as MDHEN and CDR2 as SYDVKM. Full variable domain (outside the CDR3, taken from reference TRBV28 and TRBJ2-3): DVKVTQSSRYLVKRTGEKVFLECVQDMDHENMFWYRQDPGLGLRLIYFSYDVKMKEKGDIPEGYSVSREKKERFSLILESASTNQTSMYLCASTEGGLTQYFGPGTRLTVL.